The 20 T cell receptor beta chains below come from one sample, sequenced in a study of cytomegalovirus exposure and HLA in healthy donors. The PCR had 60 Vbeta and 13 Jbeta primers. The table came from immunoSEQ multiplex PCR; TCRdb's copy has only in-frame clones and leaves some out. In the table there are 190,000 or so clones, 75% to 85% of which are singletons. Sequencing was carried out using PBMCs. These receptors came from a male donor in good health and CMV-seropositive.

This clone was found once. The chain has TRBV30 and TRBJ2-7, with 8 bases aligning to TRBD2. The CDR3 is made up of 16 amino acids. With 4 bases clipped from V and 0 bases from J, the junction kept 11 bases outside the gene matches. Germline values: CDR1 GTSNPN, CDR2 SVGIG (reference sequence). The CDR3 coding sequence is TGTGCCTGGACTTCAAAAACTAGCGGAAGCTCCTACGAGCAGTACTTC. Translating gives CAWTSKTSGSSYEQYF.

V gene TRBV2 combines with J gene TRBJ2-3; 8 bases align to TRBD2. The CDR3 extends over 13 amino acids. Germline lookup yields CDR1 SNHLY and CDR2 FYNNEI. With 7 bases clipped from V and 0 bases from J, the junction kept 0 bases outside the gene matches. CDR3 sequence (DNA): TGTGCCAGCATAGCGGGGAGCACAGATACGCAGTATTTT. Its translation: CASIAGSTDTQYF.

This clone has just a few counts. The chain has TRBV2 and TRBJ2-7; the D gene is possibly TRBD1 (6 bases). V was clipped by 6 bases and J by 3 bases, with 9 bases between them. Germline V gene lookup returns CDR1 SNHLY and CDR2 FYNNEI. The CDR3 sequence is 12 residues long. The CDR3 nucleotides are TGTGCCAGCAGCCGGGACAACTACGAGCAGTACTTC. Translating it yields CASSRDNYEQYF.

The V and J genes are TRBV2 and TRBJ1-5; 8 bases fit TRBD1. Germline V CDR1 and CDR2: SNHLY, FYNNEI. CDR3 length equals 14 residues. V gave up 6 bases and J gave up 3 bases; unmatched junction bases: 4. CDR3 amino acids: CASSRGQANQPQHF. The CDR3 DNA is TGTGCCAGCAGCCGGGGACAGGCCAATCAGCCCCAGCATTTT.

V and J are TRBV7-9 and TRBJ1-5; D may be TRBD1 (5 bases). The CDR3 loop spans 12 amino acids. The V end lost 7 bases, the J end lost 7 bases, and 11 bases lay between the germline ends. Germline CDR1 is SEHNR and CDR2 is FQNEAQ (reference sequence). The CDR3: CASNWGEQPQHF. CDR3 nucleotides: TGTGCCAGCAACTGGGGGGAACAGCCCCAGCATTTT.

The chain has TRBV7-9 and TRBJ1-5; 10 nucleotides match TRBD1. The CDR3 extends over 15 amino acids. Germline-derived CDR1 and CDR2 are SEHNR and FQNEAQ (reference sequence). V trimming: 5 bases; J trimming: 4 bases; junction bases outside the gene matches: 5. The CDR3: CASSEGQGMNQPQHF. The CDR3 DNA reads as TGTGCCAGCAGCGAGGGACAGGGGATGAATCAGCCCCAGCATTTT.

The chain uses TRBV18 and TRBJ2-7; TRBD1 is a possible D gene (8 bases). V lost 4 bases, J lost 11 bases, and 27 bases lay in between. This CDR3 is built from 16 residues. Per germline, CDR1 KGHSH and CDR2 LQKENI. CDR3 amino acids: CASSLSGTGRLYEKYF. In DNA, the CDR3 is TGTGCCAGCTCACTGAGCGGGACAGGTAGATTGTATGAGAAGTACTTC.

This clone occurred a few times. The chain joins TRBV11-3 to TRBJ1-4; D remains ambiguous. Germline CDR1 is SGHNT and CDR2 is YENEEA. This CDR3 region has 13 residues. The V end was cut by 0 bases, the J end by 14 bases, with 13 bases between. The CDR3 spells CASSLDIESPLFF. The CDR3 DNA sequence: TGTGCCAGCAGCTTAGATATAGAGTCTCCCCTGTTTTTT.

The genes are TRBV9 and TRBJ1-1; 7 bases map to TRBD1. Germline CDR1 and CDR2: SGDLS and YYNGEE. V lost 4 bases and J lost 4; bases outside the gene matches: 10. The CDR3 length is 15 residues. The CDR3: CASSPRDSRATEAFF. The CDR3 DNA reads TGTGCCAGCAGCCCCCGGGACAGCCGTGCCACTGAAGCTTTCTTT.

This clone was counted once. The chain links TRBV30 to TRBJ2-5; 9 bases align to TRBD1. The germline V gene has CDR1 GTSNPN and CDR2 SVGIG (reference sequence). The CDR3 sequence is 13 residues long. This CDR3 is CVYTDRGTETQYF. CDR3 nucleotides: TGTGTTTACACTGACAGGGGGACCGAGACCCAGTACTTC. Filled out from reference TRBV30 and TRBJ2-5, the complete variable domain reads SQTIHQWPATLVQPVGSPLSLECTVEGTSNPNLYWYRQAAGRGLQLLFYSVGIGQISSEVPQNLSASRPQDRQFILSSKKLLLSDSGFYLCVYTDRGTETQYFGPGTRLLVL.

The rearrangement uses TRBV6-5 and TRBJ1-4; tentative D call: TRBD1 (5 bases). The V end was cut by 6 bases, the J end by 8 bases, with 19 bases between. The CDR3 sequence is 15 residues long. The germline gives CDR1 MNHEY, CDR2 SVGAGI. CDR3 sequence reads: CASSLGVGWGEKLFF. CDR3 nucleotide sequence: TGTGCCAGCAGCCTTGGGGTGGGCTGGGGCGAAAAACTGTTTTTT.

The chain has TRBV9 and TRBJ2-3, with D maybe TRBD1 (5 bases). V lost 4 bases and J 9 bases, leaving 15 bases between the germline ends. Germline-derived CDR1 and CDR2 are SGDLS and YYNGEE. The length of the CDR3 is 13 residues. The CDR3 loop reads CASSPRTGLTQYF. Here the CDR3 DNA reads TGTGCCAGCAGCCCACGTACAGGTTTGACGCAGTATTTT.

The CDR3: CSAEGPTQYF. The DNA for the CDR3 is TGCAGTGCGGAGGGACCGACCCAGTACTTC. This sequence joins TRBV20-1 and TRBJ2-5; tentatively, D is TRBD2 (6 bases). The CDR3 loop spans 10 amino acids. Germline V lookup: CDR1 DFQATT, CDR2 SNEGSKA (reference sequence). V gave up 6 bases and J gave up 7 bases, with 9 bases separating them.

This clone occurred a few times. The chain carries TRBV28 and TRBJ2-7, with no clear D. This CDR3 is built from 13 residues. V lost 4 bases, J lost 2 bases, and 9 bases lay in between. Per the germline V gene, CDR1 is MDHEN and CDR2 is SYDVKM. The CDR3 spells CASSYRSTYEQYF. The DNA of the CDR3 is TGTGCCAGCAGTTATCGGAGCACCTACGAGCAGTACTTC.

The rearrangement links TRBV5-6 to TRBJ1-2, with TRBD1 matching over 9 bases. V lost 9 bases to trimming and J lost 7 bases; unmatched junction nucleotides: 10. The CDR3 is 13 amino acids. Germline CDR1 is SGHDT and CDR2 is YYEEEE. This CDR3 reads CATGDREFAGYTF. CDR3 bases: TGTGCCACCGGGGACAGGGAATTTGCTGGCTACACCTTC.

V and J are TRBV7-7 and TRBJ2-1, with 10 bases aligning to TRBD2. After removal of 5 bases from V and 4 bases from J, the junction contained 5 bases not matched to a gene. Germline V gives CDR1 SSHAT, CDR2 FNYEAQ (reference sequence). This CDR3 is built from 15 residues. The CDR3 here is CASSMTSGSYNEQFF. CDR3 nucleotide sequence: TGTGCCAGCAGCATGACTAGCGGGTCTTACAATGAGCAGTTCTTC.

Only a few counts were recorded for this clone. One junction end does not reproduce the germline sequence, and a read error may be involved. The chain uses TRBV6-5 and TRBJ1-1; D call uncertain. Germline V gene lookup returns CDR1 MNHEY and CDR2 SVGAGI. This CDR3 spans 10 amino acids. CDR3 in DNA: TGTGCCAGCAGTTTACTTCGCCCTTTTTTT. Translating gives CASSLLRPFF.

The chain couples TRBV7-9 to TRBJ2-3; D not certain. Between the trimmed V and J ends, which lost 2 bases and 0 bases, there was a span of 6 bases. In germline, CDR1 is SEHNR, CDR2 FQNEAQ (reference sequence). The CDR3 is 14 residues long. CDR3: CASSLSLSTDTQYF. CDR3 coding DNA: TGTGCCAGCAGCTTATCGTTGAGCACAGATACGCAGTATTTT.

Only one count was recorded for this clone. The rearrangement joins TRBV27 to TRBJ2-2, with TRBD1 identical over 9 bases. This CDR3 spans 16 amino acids. The germline gives CDR1 MNHEY, CDR2 SMNVEV (reference sequence). V shed 3 bases, J shed 3 bases, and the junction held 5 bases outside the gene matches. CDR3: CASSLDWDRDTGELFF. CDR3 DNA: TGTGCCAGCAGTTTGGACTGGGACAGGGACACCGGGGAGCTGTTTTTT.

The J gene is TRBJ2-5, the V gene TRBV2; 12 positions agree with TRBD2. CDR3 size: 16 residues. CDR1 and CDR2 from the germline V gene are SNHLY and FYNNEI. Germline trimming cut 4 bases from V and 2 bases from J; bases unmatched to any gene: 5. Here the CDR3 reads CASSVRLAGDQETQYF. In DNA form, the CDR3 reads TGTGCCAGCAGTGTGAGACTAGCGGGGGATCAAGAGACCCAGTACTTC.